This T cell receptor beta chain came from a study of cytomegalovirus exposure and HLA in healthy donors. The study's findings and limits: Cytomegalovirus association was listed for 150 or so TCR beta chains. Within the 95 to 150 validation repertoires, first-cohort TCR clusters tended to co-occur, according to a later analysis. Through in vitro validation, a few CMV-associated chains were shown to be specific for CMV antigens.

A note on this clone: The antigen is unknown.

Sequenced by immunoSEQ multiplex PCR; TCRdb stores in-frame clones only, minus some. The table has 97,000 or so clones, roughly 87% seen once; the top ten hold around 6%. Germline V gives CDR1 SGHVS, CDR2 FQNEAQ. V lost 1 base and J lost 6, with 6 bases in between. The CDR3 extends over 13 amino acids. The sample consisted of PBMCs. This clonotype was obtained from a man between 18 and 29 years old in good health and CMV-seropositive. The chain links TRBV7-8 to TRBJ2-2; D is undetermined. CDR3 in DNA: TGTGCCAGCAGCTTAGTCGTTGCCGGGGAGCTGTTTTTT. This gives the protein CASSLVVAGELFF.